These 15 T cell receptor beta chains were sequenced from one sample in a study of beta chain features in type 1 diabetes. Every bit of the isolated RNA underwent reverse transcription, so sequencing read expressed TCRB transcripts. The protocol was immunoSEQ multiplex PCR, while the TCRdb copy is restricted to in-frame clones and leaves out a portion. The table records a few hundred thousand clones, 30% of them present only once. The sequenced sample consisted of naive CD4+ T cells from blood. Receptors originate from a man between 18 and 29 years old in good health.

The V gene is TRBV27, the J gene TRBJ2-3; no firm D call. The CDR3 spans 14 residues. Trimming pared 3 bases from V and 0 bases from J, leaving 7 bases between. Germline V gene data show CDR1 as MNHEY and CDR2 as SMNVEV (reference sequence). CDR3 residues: CASSFDLSTDTQYF. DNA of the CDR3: TGTGCCAGCAGTTTTGACCTCAGCACAGATACGCAGTATTTT.

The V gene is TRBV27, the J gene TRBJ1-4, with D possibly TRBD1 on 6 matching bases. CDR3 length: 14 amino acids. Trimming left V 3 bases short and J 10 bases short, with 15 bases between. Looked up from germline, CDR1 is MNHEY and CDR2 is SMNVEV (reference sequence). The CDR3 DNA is TGTGCCAGCAGTTTTACCGCAGGGGACGCAAAACTGTTTTTT. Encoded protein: CASSFTAGDAKLFF.

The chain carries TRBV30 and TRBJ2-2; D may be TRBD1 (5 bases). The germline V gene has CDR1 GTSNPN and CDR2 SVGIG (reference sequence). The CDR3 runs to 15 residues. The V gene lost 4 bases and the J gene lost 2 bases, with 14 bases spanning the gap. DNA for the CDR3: TGTGCCTGGAAAGGGCCAGGGCCAAACACCGGGGAGCTGTTTTTT. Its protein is CAWKGPGPNTGELFF.

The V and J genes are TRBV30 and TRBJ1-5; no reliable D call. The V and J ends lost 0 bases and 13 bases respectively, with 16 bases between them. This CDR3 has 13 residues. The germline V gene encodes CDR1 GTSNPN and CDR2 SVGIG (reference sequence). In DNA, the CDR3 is TGTGCCTGGAGTGTACTCGATCCCGGGCCGCAGCATTTT. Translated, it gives CAWSVLDPGPQHF.

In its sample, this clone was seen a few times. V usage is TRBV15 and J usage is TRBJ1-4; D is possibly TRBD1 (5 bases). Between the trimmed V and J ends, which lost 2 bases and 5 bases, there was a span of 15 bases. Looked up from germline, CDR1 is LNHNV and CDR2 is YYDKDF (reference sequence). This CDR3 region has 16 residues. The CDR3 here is CATSRWRSGANEKLFF. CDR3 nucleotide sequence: TGTGCCACCAGCAGATGGAGGAGTGGGGCAAATGAAAAACTGTTTTTT.

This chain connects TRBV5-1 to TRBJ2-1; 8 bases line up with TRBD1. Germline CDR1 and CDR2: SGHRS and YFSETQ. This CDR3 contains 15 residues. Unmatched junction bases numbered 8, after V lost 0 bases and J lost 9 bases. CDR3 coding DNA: TGCGCCAGCAGCTTGGTGCAGGGGGCGTCAGGTGAGCAGTTCTTC. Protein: CASSLVQGASGEQFF.

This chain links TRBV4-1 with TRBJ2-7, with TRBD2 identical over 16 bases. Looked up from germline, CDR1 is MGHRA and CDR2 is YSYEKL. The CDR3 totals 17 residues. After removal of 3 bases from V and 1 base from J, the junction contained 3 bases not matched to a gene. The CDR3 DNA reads TGCGCCAGCAGCCAGGGACTAGCGGGAGGGCCGTCCTACGAGCAGTACTTC. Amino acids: CASSQGLAGGPSYEQYF.

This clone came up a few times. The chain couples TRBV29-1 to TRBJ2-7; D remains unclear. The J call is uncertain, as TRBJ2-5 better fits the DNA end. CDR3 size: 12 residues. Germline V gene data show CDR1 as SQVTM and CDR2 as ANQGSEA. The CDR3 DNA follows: TGCAGCGTGGATGACGTACAAGAGACCCAGTACTTC. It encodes CSVDDVQETQYF.

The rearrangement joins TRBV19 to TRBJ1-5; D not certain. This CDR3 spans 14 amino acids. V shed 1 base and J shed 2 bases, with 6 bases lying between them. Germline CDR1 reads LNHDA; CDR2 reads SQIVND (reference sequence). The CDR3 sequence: CASSIVVGNQPQHF. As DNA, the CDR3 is TGTGCCAGTAGTATAGTGGTGGGCAATCAGCCCCAGCATTTT.

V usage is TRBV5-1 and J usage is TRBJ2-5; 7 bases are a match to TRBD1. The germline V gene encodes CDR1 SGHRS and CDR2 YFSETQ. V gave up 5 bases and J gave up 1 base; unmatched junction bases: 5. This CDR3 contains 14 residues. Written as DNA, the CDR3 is TGCGCCAGCAGGAGACAGGGATTCCAAGAGACCCAGTACTTC. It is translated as CASRRQGFQETQYF. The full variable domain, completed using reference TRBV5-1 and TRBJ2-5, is KAGVTQTPRYLIKTRGQQVTLSCSPISGHRSVSWYQQTPGQGLQFLFEYFSETQRNKGNFPGRFSGRQFSNSRSEMNVSTLELGDSALYLCASRRQGFQETQYFGPGTRLLVL.

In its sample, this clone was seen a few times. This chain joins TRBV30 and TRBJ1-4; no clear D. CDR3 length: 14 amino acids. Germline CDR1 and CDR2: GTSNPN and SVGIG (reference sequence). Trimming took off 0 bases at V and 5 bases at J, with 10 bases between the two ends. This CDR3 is CAWSVRTVNEKLFF. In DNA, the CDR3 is TGTGCCTGGAGTGTACGGACCGTGAATGAAAAACTGTTTTTT.

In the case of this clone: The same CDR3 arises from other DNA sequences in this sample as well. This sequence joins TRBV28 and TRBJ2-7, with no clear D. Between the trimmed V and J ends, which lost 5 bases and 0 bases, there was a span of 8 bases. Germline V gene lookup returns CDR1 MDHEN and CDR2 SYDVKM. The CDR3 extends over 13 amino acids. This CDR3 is CASSSGSSYEQYF. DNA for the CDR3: TGTGCCAGCAGTAGTGGGTCCTCCTACGAGCAGTACTTC.

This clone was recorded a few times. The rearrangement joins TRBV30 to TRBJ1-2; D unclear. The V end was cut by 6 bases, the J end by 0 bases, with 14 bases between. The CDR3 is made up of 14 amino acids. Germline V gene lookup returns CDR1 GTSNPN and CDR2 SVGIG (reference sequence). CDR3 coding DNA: TGTGCCTGCCTATCCTGGAGATCTAACTATGGCTACACCTTC. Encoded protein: CACLSWRSNYGYTF.

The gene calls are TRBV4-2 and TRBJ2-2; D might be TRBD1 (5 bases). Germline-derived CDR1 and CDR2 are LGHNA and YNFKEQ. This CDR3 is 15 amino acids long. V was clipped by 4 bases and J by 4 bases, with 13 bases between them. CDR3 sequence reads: CASSRLDGATGELFF. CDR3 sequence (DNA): TGTGCCAGCAGCCGATTGGATGGGGCCACCGGGGAGCTGTTTTTT.

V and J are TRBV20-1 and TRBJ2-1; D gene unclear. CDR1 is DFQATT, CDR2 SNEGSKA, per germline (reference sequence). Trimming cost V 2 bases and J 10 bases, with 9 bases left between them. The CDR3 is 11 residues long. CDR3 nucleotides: TGCAGTGCTAGACCCGGCCGGGAGCAGTTCTTC. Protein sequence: CSARPGREQFF.